Listed here is a single T cell receptor (beta chain). This could be a read error, since a much larger clone is one nucleotide away. Through Arm-PCR of CDR3 regions and iRepertoire HTBI primers, TCR beta libraries were built. TCRdb re-called the multiplex PCR reads with MiXCR, one entry per CDR3 protein. The sample includes 350,000 to 400,000 distinct CDR3 sequences, 15% to 18% of them seen just once. The data are from a study of regulatory T cells in long-lasting Graves disease. Described time point: newly diagnosed GD, antithyroid drugs for less than 3 months. The TCR library used RNA extracted from PBMCs. This specimen was peripheral blood mononuclear cells (PBMCs), taken at new diagnosis, from a patient treated with antithyroid drugs. The sequence was collected from a female donor with Graves disease.

The CDR3 region is CASSRGQNGNQPQHF. Written as DNA, the CDR3 is TGTGCCAGCAGCCGGGGACAGAATGGCAATCAGCCCCAGCATTTT. The chain is built from TRBV11-2 and TRBJ1-5; TRBD1 agrees at 7 bases. The CDR3 contains 15 residues. The junction had 6 bases not matched to a gene; V was cut back by 5 bases and J by 2 bases. Germline CDR1 SGHAT, CDR2 FQNNGV. Looking up the rest from reference TRBV11-2 and TRBJ1-5 gives the full variable domain: EAGVAQSPRYKIIEKRQSVAFWCNPISGHATLYWYQQILGQGPKLLIQFQNNGVVDDSQLPKDRFSAERLKGVDSTLKIQPAKLEDSAVYLCASSRGQNGNQPQHFGDGTRLSIL.